This T cell receptor (beta chain) was profiled in a study of CD8 T cells in ankylosing spondylitis. Overall study results and limits: Ankylosing spondylitis blood appeared to carry a characteristic TCR beta motif of roughly eight highly homologous variants.

Using its own MiXCR run on the 5' RACE reads, TCRdb lists one record per CDR3 protein. The sample lists about 540,000 distinct CDR3 sequences, roughly 13% occurring once. This clonotype was seen at least ten times. The target antigen is unknown. Germline values: CDR1 SGHRS, CDR2 YFSETQ. The CDR3 length is 15 residues. J was trimmed by 7 bases and V by 0 bases; bases with no gene match: 7. The TCR originated in a male donor with ankylosing spondylitis. This chain connects TRBV5-1 to TRBJ2-1, with 7 nucleotides matching TRBD2. The specimen was blood, either unsorted or a sorted T cell fraction (not recorded which). CDR3 in amino acids: CASSLETLASNEQFF. For the CDR3, the DNA is TGCGCCAGCAGCTTGGAGACACTAGCGTCGAATGAGCAGTTCTTC.